The source of this T cell receptor beta chain is a study of T cell responses to AZD1222 COVID-19 vaccine. Clones were sequenced by immunoSEQ multiplex PCR, and TCRdb holds only the in-frame ones, with some missing. The repertoire includes 100,000 to 150,000 clones, more than 70% of them detected once, and 4.2% sits in the top ten. The CDR3 contains 18 residues. Germline CDR1 and CDR2: LNHDA and SQIVND (reference sequence). Trimming removed 2 bases from V and 0 bases from J; junction bases left unmatched: 11. This sequence originates from an adult in good health. The chain links TRBV19 to TRBJ1-1; 8 positions match TRBD1. The source material was peripheral blood, sampled on day 0 of AZD1222 vaccination. The CDR3 bases are TGTGCCAGTAGTATATCGCGACAGGGGCAGGGAGTGAACACTGAAGCTTTCTTT. Protein product: CASSISRQGQGVNTEAFF.